The sequence of this T cell receptor beta chain was determined in a study of blood T cells in healthy people across ages. Findings of the study overall: Estimates of total diversity, which came from one million sequenced T cells, were considered to be underestimates.

A note on this clonotype: Its antigen is currently unknown. Because it lacks the conserved phenylalanine or tryptophan at the end, this CDR3 is likely a read error.

With a J-beta primer mix and a sample-barcoded 5' primer, a second PCR ran roughly 7 to 11 cycles. TCRdb redid the calling of the 5' RACE reads with MiXCR, one entry per CDR3 protein. The sample lists 720,000 or so distinct CDR3 sequences, around two fifths occurring once. CDR3 size: 15 residues. From germline, CDR1 is SGDLS and CDR2 YYNGEE. The chain combines TRBV9 with TRBJ2-3; a possible D gene is TRBD1 (6 bases). This receptor was obtained from an older man in good health. Material: blood. The CDR3 loop reads CVSSVTGVGTDTQYI. Here the CDR3 DNA reads TGTGTCAGCAGCGTGACAGGAGTTGGCACAGATACGCAGTATATT.